One TCR beta chain is described in this entry. V was cut by 5 bases and J by 8 bases, with 16 bases left in between. Germline CDR1 reads SGHVS; CDR2 reads FNYEAQ. The CDR3 totals 14 residues. The table came from immunoSEQ multiplex PCR; TCRdb's copy has only in-frame clones and leaves some out. The profile shows 2 million to 2.5 million clones, approximately 95% of them singletons. This entry comes from a study of shared clonotypes between healthy human individuals. CD45RO-negative, CCR7-selected cells formed the naive CD8 fraction, which excluded terminally differentiated effector memory CD45RA+ cells.

The TCR originated in a man aged 18 to 30 in good health. Sequencing was performed on naive CD8+ T cells sorted from blood. The genes are TRBV7-6 and TRBJ2-1; D could derive from TRBD1 or TRBD2 (5 bases each). The CDR3 protein is CASSMRGGFHEQFF. The CDR3 nucleotides are TGTGCCAGCAGCATGAGGGGCGGGTTCCATGAGCAGTTCTTC. Using reference TRBV7-6 and TRBJ2-1 for the parts outside the CDR3, the full variable domain is GAGVSQSPRYKVTKRGQDVALRCDPISGHVSLYWYRQALGQGPEFLTYFNYEAQQDKSGLPNDRFSAERPEGSISTLTIQRTEQRDSAMYRCASSMRGGFHEQFFGPGTRLTVL.